The 13 T cell receptor beta chains listed next were all sequenced from one sample in a study of cytomegalovirus exposure and HLA in healthy donors. The PCR contained 60 Vbeta and 13 Jbeta primers. Profiling relied on immunoSEQ multiplex PCR, and the TCRdb table lists in-frame clones only, not all of them. The sample has about 120,000 clones; around 80% are singletons. Sequenced: PBMCs. The receptors originated from a middle-aged woman in good health and CMV-seropositive.

The rearrangement links TRBV7-6 to TRBJ2-7, with 10 bases that match TRBD2. The V gene's germline CDR1 is SGHVS and CDR2 FNYEAQ. The CDR3 length is 14 residues. V shed 5 bases and J 2 bases; nucleotides not matched to a gene: 3. This CDR3 reads CASSLGLAAYEQYF. For the CDR3, the DNA is TGTGCCAGCAGCCTCGGACTAGCGGCCTACGAGCAGTACTTC.

The chain employs TRBV6-1 and TRBJ2-7; tentatively, D is TRBD1 (6 bases). CDR1 and CDR2 from the germline V gene are MNHNS and SASEGT. The CDR3 length is 16 residues. Trimming cost V 2 bases and J 3 bases, with 17 bases left between them. The CDR3 here is CASSEYRSTRGYEQYF. In nucleotides, the CDR3 is TGTGCCAGCAGTGAATATCGATCAACCAGGGGCTACGAGCAGTACTTC.

This clone was counted a few times. The DNA of the CDR3 is TGCGCCAGCAGCTTTGGGACAGAGACAGATACGCAGTATTTT. Encoded protein: CASSFGTETDTQYF. V and J are TRBV5-1 and TRBJ2-3, with TRBD1 identical over 7 bases. Germline CDR1 reads SGHRS; CDR2 reads YFSETQ. There are 14 residues in the CDR3. The V gene end was trimmed by 2 bases and the J gene end by 3 bases; junction bases not matched to a gene: 3.

V gene TRBV5-6 combines with J gene TRBJ2-7; 12 positions agree with TRBD1. Germline values: CDR1 SGHDT, CDR2 YYEEEE. V shed 7 bases and J 0 bases; nucleotides not matched to a gene: 11. This CDR3 comprises 17 residues. This CDR3 is CASGVDGTGGFSYEQYF. DNA for the CDR3: TGTGCCAGCGGCGTGGACGGGACAGGGGGCTTCTCCTACGAGCAGTACTTC.

The rearrangement joins TRBV7-8 to TRBJ2-7; 9 positions match TRBD1. The V and J ends lost 4 bases and 3 bases, in that order; junction bases with no gene match: 1. The CDR3 consists of 13 residues. In germline, CDR1 is SGHVS, CDR2 FQNEAQ. The CDR3: CASSSDRGYEQYF. The CDR3 DNA reads TGTGCCAGCAGCTCGGACAGGGGCTACGAGCAGTACTTC.

The chain carries TRBV7-9 and TRBJ2-7; 13 bases align to TRBD2. This CDR3 is built from 14 residues. Germline V gene lookup returns CDR1 SEHNR and CDR2 FQNEAQ (reference sequence). The junction had 0 bases not matched to a gene; V was cut back by 5 bases and J by 2 bases. The CDR3, as DNA: TGTGCCAGCAGCACTAGCGGGGGGGCCTACGAGCAGTACTTC. Translated, it gives CASSTSGGAYEQYF. Based on the CDR3 plus reference TRBV7-9 and TRBJ2-7, the full variable domain is DTGVSQNPRHKITKRGQNVTFRCDPISEHNRLYWYRQTLGQGPEFLTYFQNEAQLEKSRLLSDRFSAERPKGSFSTLEIQRTEQGDSAMYLCASSTSGGAYEQYFGPGTRLTVT.

The chain joins TRBV7-8 to TRBJ1-1; D is unresolved. The CDR3 has 13 amino acids. Germline CDR1 is SGHVS and CDR2 is FQNEAQ. V lost 6 bases, J lost 1 base, and 9 bases lay in between. CDR3 residues: CASSENSNTEAFF. The CDR3 nucleotides read TGTGCCAGCAGTGAAAACTCGAACACTGAAGCTTTCTTT.

In its sample, this clone was seen a few times. The chain employs TRBV30 and TRBJ1-2, with a weak D call TRBD1 (5 bases). CDR1 and CDR2 (germline): GTSNPN, SVGIG (reference sequence). The V end lost 1 base, the J end lost 6 bases, and 9 bases lay between the germline ends. The CDR3 is 12 amino acids. CDR3 in amino acids: CAWSGGGDGYTF. CDR3 coding DNA: TGTGCCTGGAGTGGGGGAGGGGATGGCTACACCTTC.

The chain combines TRBV7-9 with TRBJ2-5, with a weak D call TRBD2 (6 bases). The CDR3 contains 13 residues. Germline V gene data show CDR1 as SEHNR and CDR2 as FQNEAQ (reference sequence). Trimming shortened V by 2 bases and J by 4 bases, and 8 bases separated the two germline ends. CDR3 sequence: CASSLRGGETQYF. CDR3 in DNA: TGTGCCAGCAGCTTACGGGGAGGAGAGACCCAGTACTTC.

V and J are TRBV7-2 and TRBJ1-2; 8 bases fit TRBD1. The length of the CDR3 is 15 residues. The germline CDR1 and CDR2 sequences are SGHTA and FQGNSA. Trimming removed 5 bases from V and 7 bases from J; junction bases left unmatched: 12. For the CDR3, the DNA is TGTGCCAGCAGCGACCGACAGGGGTATCTGGTTGGCTACACCTTC. As protein: CASSDRQGYLVGYTF.

The rearrangement joins TRBV5-1 to TRBJ1-6; D possibly corresponds to TRBD1 (6 bases). The CDR3 totals 14 residues. The germline V gene encodes CDR1 SGHRS and CDR2 YFSETQ. V was shortened by 5 bases and J by 7 bases, with 13 bases between the two germline ends. The CDR3 bases are TGCGCCAGCAGGATCCGCGGACAGAATTCACCCCTCCACTTT. This encodes CASRIRGQNSPLHF.

This clone appeared a single time. J is TRBJ2-4 and V is TRBV5-8, with 8 positions matching TRBD1. Germline CDR1 and CDR2: SGHTS and YDEGEE. The J segment lost 1 base and the V segment lost 3 bases, leaving 6 bases of the junction unmatched. The CDR3 is made up of 16 amino acids. The CDR3 sequence: CASSSQGAAAKNIQYF. CDR3 coding DNA: TGTGCCAGCAGCTCCCAGGGGGCTGCCGCCAAAAACATTCAGTACTTC.

In nucleotides, the CDR3 is TGTGCCAGCAGCTTGTCCCCCGGCGAGCGGGGCTCCTACGAGCAGTACTTC. It is translated as CASSLSPGERGSYEQYF. The rearrangement links TRBV5-6 to TRBJ2-7, with TRBD2 matching over 7 bases. CDR1 is SGHDT and CDR2 is YYEEEE in the germline V gene. Losses at the gene ends were 1 base for V and 0 bases for J; bases not matched to a gene: 10. The CDR3 has 17 amino acids.